One T cell receptor (beta chain) is described in this entry. This clone was detected a few times. What this receptor recognizes is not known. No per-base quality is available; no much larger clone lies one base away. Healthy HIV-negative adults with no recently reported acute infections or vaccinations were included as donors. Every donor was a Caucasian adult residing in Nashville, Tennessee, USA. For unsorted samples, 100 million or so PBMCs were counted, and genomic DNA was extracted using the QIAamp DNA Blood Mini kit. After blood collection by leukapheresis, PBMCs were isolated using Ficoll-Histopaque density gradient centrifugation and then cryopreserved in the vapor phase of liquid nitrogen. This entry belongs to a study of shared clonotypes between healthy human individuals (TCRdb year 2020). Regarding the research as a whole: The cohort comprised a couple of women and a few men aged 18 to 49 years. To estimate repertoire size and how much clonotypes are shared between individuals, the study performed deep sequencing of blood TCR repertoires from roughly five healthy adults. To increase sequencing depth and limit assay-specific biases, TCR repertoire library preparation and sequencing were carried out by different laboratories using diverse techniques. Per donor, leukapheresis produced somewhere between about 0.94 and 9.5 billion PBMCs.

Using the deep immunoSEQ assay, TCR CDR3 regions were amplified from genomic DNA by multiplex PCR. Extracted genomic DNA from each cell subset was spread evenly across all wells of several immunoSEQ 96-well plates, with each plate serving as a replicate. Each replicate PCR for unsorted PBMC received roughly 300 ng genomic DNA, equal to approximately 30,000 T cell genomes. Ten immunoSEQ deep assay plates were used to sequence unsorted PBMC genomic DNA. Purified libraries were quantified with a Qubit 3.0 fluorometer, sized on a Bioanalyzer 2100, and re-quantified with the KAPA Library Quantification kit. A separate single-read 150-cycle Illumina NextSeq 550 flow cell was used to sequence each immunoSEQ 96-well plate. Per the authors' processing: Because the immunoSEQ output held only junctional sequences and lacked quality scores, the filtering could not match the filtering applied to full-length reads. To assign V/J genes and CDR3, sequences were annotated using PyIR, a Python wrapper for IgBLAST v1.9, with IMGT germline references. Reads were filtered out if the reads had weak V/J assignments (E-value above 1e-6), no CDR3, stop codons, out-of-frame junctions, or ambiguous translated residues. V3J clonotypes were defined as sequences sharing an identical inferred V gene, J gene, and CDR3 amino acid sequence. Percentage overlap between repertoires was calculated by dividing the number of shared unique clonotypes by the size of the smaller repertoire. Three approaches were used to assess repertoire richness: RTK rarefaction, the Chao1 estimator, and Recon v2.1 estimates of unobserved clonotypes. TCRdb took over this immuneACCESS table, retaining in-frame rearrangements with V and J assigned. Such tables are incomplete; in checked studies, under half of the missing clones stem from an unresolved V gene, and the remainder is unexplained. V and J calls and clone size are copied from that table; D and trimming were computed from the DNA. The sample table contains about half a million clones; only one count was recorded for about 78% of them. The top ten constitute about 11% of the sample.

Broad study findings and their caveats: Sampling was limited to blood, and TCR repertoires in tissue likely differ from TCR repertoires in blood. Pairwise subsampling led to the expectation that sequencing depth would affect the degree of clonotype sharing among donors. Because the study included only a small number of donors, the genetic and exposure-history diversity represented was limited.

Measured from the cysteine to the phenylalanine, the CDR3 is 14 residues long. Just the 42-base CDR3 DNA is kept, in frame starting at base 1. V is trimmed back by 6 bases and J by 5 bases, and the junction contains 10 bases that no gene match accounts for. Per the germline V gene, ENHRY is the CDR1 and SYGVKD is the CDR2. The chain is assembled from TRBV10-3 and TRBJ2-7; TRBD2 fits 7 bases in the junction. The sample was PBMCs. The TCR originated in a woman aged 40 to 50 in good health. Some clones in this sample may be carry-over from other donors' samples. The CDR3 in this case is CAIREPGGRNEQYF. The DNA sequence follows: TGTGCCATCAGGGAGCCGGGAGGCCGGAACGAGCAGTACTTC.